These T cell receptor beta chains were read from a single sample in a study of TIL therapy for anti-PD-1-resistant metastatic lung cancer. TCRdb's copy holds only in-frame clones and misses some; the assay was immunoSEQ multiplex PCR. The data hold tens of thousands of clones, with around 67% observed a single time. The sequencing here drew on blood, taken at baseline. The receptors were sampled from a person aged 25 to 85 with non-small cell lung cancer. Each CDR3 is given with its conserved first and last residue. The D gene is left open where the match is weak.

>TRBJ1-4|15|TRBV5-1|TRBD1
CASNPSGQGSEKLFF
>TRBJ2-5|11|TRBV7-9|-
CASSLKETQYF
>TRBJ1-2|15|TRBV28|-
CASSLANWGLGGYTF
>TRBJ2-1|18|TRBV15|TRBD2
CATSRGYRTSGANNEQFF
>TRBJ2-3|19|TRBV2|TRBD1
CASSVPSTGSLAHTDTQYF
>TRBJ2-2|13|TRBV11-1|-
CASSLSIIGELFF
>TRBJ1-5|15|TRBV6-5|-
CASSYSAGTNQPQHF
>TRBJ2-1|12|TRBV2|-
CASRDYHNEQFF
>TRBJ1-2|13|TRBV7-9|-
CASSFLGSYGYTF
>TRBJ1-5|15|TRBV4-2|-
CASSQDGGPIQPQHF
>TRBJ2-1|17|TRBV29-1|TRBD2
CSVEKPVRTSGLNEQFF
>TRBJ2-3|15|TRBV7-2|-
CASSLVSGARDTQYF
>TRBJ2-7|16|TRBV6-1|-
CASSDGLGLTPYEQYF
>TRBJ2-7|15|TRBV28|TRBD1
CASSPGTGDSYEQYF
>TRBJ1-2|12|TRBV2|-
CASSDVLYGYTF
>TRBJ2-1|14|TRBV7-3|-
CASSPRDRPTGQFF
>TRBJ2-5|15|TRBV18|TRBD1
CASSPGQASLKTQYF
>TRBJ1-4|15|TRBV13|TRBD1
CASSLTQGAFEKLFF
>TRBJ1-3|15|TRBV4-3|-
CASSHLQSSGNTIYF
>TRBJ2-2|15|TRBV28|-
CASSPRGANTGELFF
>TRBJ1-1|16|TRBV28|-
CASSLSSGLMNTEAFF
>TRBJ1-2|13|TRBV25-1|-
CASSGPGSIGYTF
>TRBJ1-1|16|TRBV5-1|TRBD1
CASSLGGGTGNTEAFF
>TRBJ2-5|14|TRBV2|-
CASSGGTPWETQYF